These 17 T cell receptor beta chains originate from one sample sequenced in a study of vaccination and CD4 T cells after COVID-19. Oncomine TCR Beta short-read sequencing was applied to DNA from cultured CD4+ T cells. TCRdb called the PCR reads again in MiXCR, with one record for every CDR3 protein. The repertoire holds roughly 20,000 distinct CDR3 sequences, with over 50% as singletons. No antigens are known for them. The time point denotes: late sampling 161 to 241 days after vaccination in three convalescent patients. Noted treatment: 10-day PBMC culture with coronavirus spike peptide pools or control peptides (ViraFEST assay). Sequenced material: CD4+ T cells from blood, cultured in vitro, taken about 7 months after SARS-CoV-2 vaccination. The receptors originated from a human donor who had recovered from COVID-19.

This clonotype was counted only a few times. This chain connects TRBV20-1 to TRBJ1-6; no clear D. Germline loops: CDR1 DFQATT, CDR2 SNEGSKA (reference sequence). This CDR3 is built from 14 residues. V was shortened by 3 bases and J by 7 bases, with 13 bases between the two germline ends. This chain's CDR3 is CSARSEGGNSPLHF. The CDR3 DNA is TGCAGTGCTAGGAGCGAGGGAGGGAATTCACCCCTCCACTTT.

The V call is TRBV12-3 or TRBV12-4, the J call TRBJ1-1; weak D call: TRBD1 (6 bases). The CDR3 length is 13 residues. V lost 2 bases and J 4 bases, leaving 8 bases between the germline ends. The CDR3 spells CASSLTRGTEAFF. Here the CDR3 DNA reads TGTGCCAGCAGTTTAACCAGGGGCACTGAAGCTTTCTTT.

The CDR3 DNA sequence: TGCAGTGCTGCCGGGGGGTCGGGAGGCACTGAAGCTTTCTTT. It specifies CSAAGGSGGTEAFF. The V gene is TRBV20-1, the J gene TRBJ1-1; D perhaps matches TRBD1 (5 bases). CDR3 length: 14 residues. Looked up from germline, CDR1 is DFQATT and CDR2 is SNEGSKA (reference sequence). Between the trimmed V and J ends, which lost 5 bases and 4 bases, there was a span of 17 bases.

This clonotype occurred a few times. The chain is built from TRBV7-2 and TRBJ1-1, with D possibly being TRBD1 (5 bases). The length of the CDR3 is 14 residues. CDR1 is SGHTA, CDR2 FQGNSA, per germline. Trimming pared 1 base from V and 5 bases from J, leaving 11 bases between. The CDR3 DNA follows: TGTGCCAGCAGCTTAGAGGCAGGGACGACTGAAGCTTTCTTT. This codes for CASSLEAGTTEAFF.

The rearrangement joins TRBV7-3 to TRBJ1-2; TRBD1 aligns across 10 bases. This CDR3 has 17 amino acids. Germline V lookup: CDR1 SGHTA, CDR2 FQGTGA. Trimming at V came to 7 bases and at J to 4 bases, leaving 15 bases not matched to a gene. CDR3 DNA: TGTGCCAGCATCCTCAATTCGGGACAGGGGACCGGCTATGGCTACACCTTC. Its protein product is CASILNSGQGTGYGYTF.

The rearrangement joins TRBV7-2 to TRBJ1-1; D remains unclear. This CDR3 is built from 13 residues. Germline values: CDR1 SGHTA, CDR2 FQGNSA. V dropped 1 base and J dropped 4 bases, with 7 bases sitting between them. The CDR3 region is CASSLGVSTEAFF. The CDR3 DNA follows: TGTGCCAGCAGCTTAGGGGTTAGCACTGAAGCTTTCTTT.

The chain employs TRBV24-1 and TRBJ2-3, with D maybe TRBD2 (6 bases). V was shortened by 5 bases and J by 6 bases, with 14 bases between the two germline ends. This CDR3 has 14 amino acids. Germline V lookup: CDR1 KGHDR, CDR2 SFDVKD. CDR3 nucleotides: TGTGCCACCAGTGCGGCGGGAAGGCTGGATACGCAGTATTTT. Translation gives CATSAAGRLDTQYF.

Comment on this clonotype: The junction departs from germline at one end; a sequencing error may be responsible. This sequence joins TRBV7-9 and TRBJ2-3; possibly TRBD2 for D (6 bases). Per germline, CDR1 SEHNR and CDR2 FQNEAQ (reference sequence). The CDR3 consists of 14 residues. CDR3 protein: CASSFAGRTDTQYF. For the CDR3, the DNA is TGCGCCAGCAGCTTTGCGGGGCGCACAGATACGCAGTATTTT. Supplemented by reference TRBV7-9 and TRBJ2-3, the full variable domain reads DTGVSQNPRHKITKRGQNVTFRCDPISEHNRLYWYRQTLGQGPEFLTYFQNEAQLEKSRLLSDRFSAERPKGSFSTLEIQRTEQGDSAMYLCASSFAGRTDTQYFGPGTRLTVL.

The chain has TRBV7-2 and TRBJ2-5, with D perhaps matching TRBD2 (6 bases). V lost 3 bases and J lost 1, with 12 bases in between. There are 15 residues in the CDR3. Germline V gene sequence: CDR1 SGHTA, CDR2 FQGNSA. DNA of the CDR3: TGTGCCAGCAGCTTGTGGGCGGGGATCCAAGAGACCCAGTACTTC. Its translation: CASSLWAGIQETQYF.

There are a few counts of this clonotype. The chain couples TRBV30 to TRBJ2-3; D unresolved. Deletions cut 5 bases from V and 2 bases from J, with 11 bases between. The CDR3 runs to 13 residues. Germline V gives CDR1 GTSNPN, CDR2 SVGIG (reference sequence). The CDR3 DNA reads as TGTGCCTGGGGGCGTCGGTCCACAGATACGCAGTATTTT. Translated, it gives CAWGRRSTDTQYF.

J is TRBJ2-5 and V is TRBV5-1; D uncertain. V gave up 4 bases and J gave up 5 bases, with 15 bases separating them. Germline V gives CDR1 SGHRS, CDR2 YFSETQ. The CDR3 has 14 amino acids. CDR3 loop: CASSPGVVGETQYF. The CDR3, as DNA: TGCGCCAGCAGCCCCGGAGTAGTCGGGGAGACCCAGTACTTC.

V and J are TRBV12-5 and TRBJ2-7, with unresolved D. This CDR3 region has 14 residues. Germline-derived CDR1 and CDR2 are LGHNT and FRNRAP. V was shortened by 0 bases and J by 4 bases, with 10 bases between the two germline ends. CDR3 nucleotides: TGTGCTAGTGGTTTGGTATCCCCGAGGTACGAGCAGTACTTC. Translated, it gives CASGLVSPRYEQYF.

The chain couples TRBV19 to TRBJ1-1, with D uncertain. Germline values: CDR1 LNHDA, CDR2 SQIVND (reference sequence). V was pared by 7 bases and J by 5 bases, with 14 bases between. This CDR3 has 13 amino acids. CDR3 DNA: TGTGCCAGTACCCCCAGAATGCGTACTGAAGCTTTCTTT. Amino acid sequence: CASTPRMRTEAFF.

As DNA, the CDR3 is TGTGCCAGCAGCTTAATGGCAGGGGCCCCTTCCGAGCAGTACTTC. Protein: CASSLMAGAPSEQYF. The chain recombines TRBV7-3 with TRBJ2-7; D may be TRBD1 (6 bases). Trimming left V 1 base short and J 6 bases short, with 16 bases between. The V gene's germline CDR1 is SGHTA and CDR2 FQGTGA. This CDR3 spans 15 amino acids.

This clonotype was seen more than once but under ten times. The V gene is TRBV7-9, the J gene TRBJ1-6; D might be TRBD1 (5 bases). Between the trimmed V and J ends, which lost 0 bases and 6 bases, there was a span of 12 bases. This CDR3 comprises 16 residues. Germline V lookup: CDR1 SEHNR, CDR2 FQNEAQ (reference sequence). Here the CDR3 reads CASSLAAGQRNSPLHF. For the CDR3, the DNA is TGTGCCAGCAGCTTAGCGGCAGGGCAGCGTAATTCACCCCTCCACTTT. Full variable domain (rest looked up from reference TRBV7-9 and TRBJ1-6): DTGVSQNPRHKITKRGQNVTFRCDPISEHNRLYWYRQTLGQGPEFLTYFQNEAQLEKSRLLSDRFSAERPKGSFSTLEIQRTEQGDSAMYLCASSLAAGQRNSPLHFGNGTRLTVT.

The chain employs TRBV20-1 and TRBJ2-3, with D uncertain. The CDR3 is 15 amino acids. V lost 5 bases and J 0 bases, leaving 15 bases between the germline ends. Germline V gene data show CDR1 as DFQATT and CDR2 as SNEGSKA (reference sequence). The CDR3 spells CSAVRLATSTDTQYF. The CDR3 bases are TGCAGTGCTGTAAGACTCGCAACTAGCACAGATACGCAGTATTTT.

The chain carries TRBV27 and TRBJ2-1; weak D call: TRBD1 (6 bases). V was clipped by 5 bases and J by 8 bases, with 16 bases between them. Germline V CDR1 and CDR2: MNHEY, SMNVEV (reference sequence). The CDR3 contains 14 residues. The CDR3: CASSPAQGRDEQFF. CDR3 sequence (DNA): TGTGCCAGCAGTCCAGCCCAGGGGCGGGATGAGCAGTTCTTC.